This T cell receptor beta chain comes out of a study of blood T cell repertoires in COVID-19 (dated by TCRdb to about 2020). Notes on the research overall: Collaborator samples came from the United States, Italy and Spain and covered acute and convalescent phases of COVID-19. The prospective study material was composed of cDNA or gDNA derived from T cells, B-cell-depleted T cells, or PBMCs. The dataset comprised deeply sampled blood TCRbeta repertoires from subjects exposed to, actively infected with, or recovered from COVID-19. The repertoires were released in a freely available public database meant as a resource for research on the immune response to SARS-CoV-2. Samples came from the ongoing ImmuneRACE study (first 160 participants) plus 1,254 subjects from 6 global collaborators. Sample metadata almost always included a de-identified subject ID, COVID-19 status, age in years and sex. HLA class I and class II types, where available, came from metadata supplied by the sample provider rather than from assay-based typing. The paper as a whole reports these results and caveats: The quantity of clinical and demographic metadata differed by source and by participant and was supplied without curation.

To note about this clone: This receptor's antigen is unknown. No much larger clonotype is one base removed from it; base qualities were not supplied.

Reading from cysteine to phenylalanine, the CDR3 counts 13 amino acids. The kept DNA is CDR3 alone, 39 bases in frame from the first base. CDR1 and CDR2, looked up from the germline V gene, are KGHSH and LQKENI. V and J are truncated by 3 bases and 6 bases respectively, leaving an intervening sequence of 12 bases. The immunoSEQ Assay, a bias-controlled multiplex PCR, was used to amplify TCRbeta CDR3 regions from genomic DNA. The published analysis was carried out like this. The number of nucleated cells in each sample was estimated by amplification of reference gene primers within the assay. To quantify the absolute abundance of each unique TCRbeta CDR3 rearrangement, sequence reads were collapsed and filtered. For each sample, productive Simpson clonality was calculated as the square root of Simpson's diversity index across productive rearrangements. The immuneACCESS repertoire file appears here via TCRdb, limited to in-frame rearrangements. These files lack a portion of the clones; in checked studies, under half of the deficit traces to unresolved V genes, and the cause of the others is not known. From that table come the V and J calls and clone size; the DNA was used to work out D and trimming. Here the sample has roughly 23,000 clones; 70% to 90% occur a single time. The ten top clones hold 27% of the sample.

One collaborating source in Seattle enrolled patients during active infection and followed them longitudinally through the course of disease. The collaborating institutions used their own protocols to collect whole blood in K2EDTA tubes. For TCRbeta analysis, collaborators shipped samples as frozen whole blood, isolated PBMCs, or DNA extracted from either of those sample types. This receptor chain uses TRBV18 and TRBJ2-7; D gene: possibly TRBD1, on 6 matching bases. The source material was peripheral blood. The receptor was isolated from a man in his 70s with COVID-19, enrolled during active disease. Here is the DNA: TGTGCCAGCTCACCGGACAGTTCGGGCGAGCAGTACTTC. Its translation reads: CASSPDSSGEQYF.